This is a list of T cell receptor beta chains from one sample in a study of cytotoxic CD8 clonotypes in ibrutinib-treated CLL. Sequenced by immunoSEQ multiplex PCR; TCRdb stores in-frame clones only, minus some. There are about 300,000 clones in the sample; 65% to 85% occur only once, and around 6% lies in the top ten. The sample consisted of PBMCs, taken at disease progression, from a patient treated with ibrutinib. These receptors came from a human donor with chronic lymphocytic leukemia. The CDR3 runs from the conserved cysteine through the conserved F or W.

V	J	CDR3
TRBV9	TRBJ2-7	CASSDQEAPSYEQYF
TRBV6-5	TRBJ2-5	CASRPPGRAKETQYF
TRBV6-1	TRBJ2-7	CASSRTEGTYEQYF
TRBV29-1	TRBJ2-5	CSASGLAGYYEETQYF
TRBV4-1	TRBJ1-2	CASSDAWGNYGYTF
TRBV14	TRBJ1-6	CASSHRGLSPLHF
TRBV11-2	TRBJ2-7	CASSISGAYEQYF
TRBV4-1	TRBJ2-3	CASSHPRSSPTDTQYF
TRBV19	TRBJ2-1	CASSGGQAYNEQFF
TRBV5-1	TRBJ1-2	CASSLGGPGYGYTF
TRBV18	TRBJ2-3	CASSPAPTAPPDTQYF
TRBV9	TRBJ2-7	CASSSRGQGVDVQYF
TRBV5-6	TRBJ2-2	CASSLGVYTGELFF
TRBV5-4	TRBJ2-3	CASSFRFGLATDTQYF
TRBV20-1	TRBJ1-1	CSAYRDREAFF
TRBV28	TRBJ1-5	CASSIQGQPQHF
TRBV5-6	TRBJ2-5	CASSLGWETQYF
TRBV15	TRBJ1-2	CATSRDLVLGTNYGYTF
TRBV10-3	TRBJ1-2	CAISETGVGGYTF
TRBV27	TRBJ1-3	CASRLTLNPGNTIYF
TRBV18	TRBJ1-2	CASSPTAGTPYGYTF
TRBV5-6	TRBJ1-2	CASSLGGNYGYTF
TRBV11-2	TRBJ1-6	CASSLTGINSPLHF
TRBV18	TRBJ2-1	CASSVGLGPRNEQFF
TRBV5-1	TRBJ2-2	CASSLDGPGELFF
TRBV9	TRBJ2-1	CASSVGASSYNEQFF